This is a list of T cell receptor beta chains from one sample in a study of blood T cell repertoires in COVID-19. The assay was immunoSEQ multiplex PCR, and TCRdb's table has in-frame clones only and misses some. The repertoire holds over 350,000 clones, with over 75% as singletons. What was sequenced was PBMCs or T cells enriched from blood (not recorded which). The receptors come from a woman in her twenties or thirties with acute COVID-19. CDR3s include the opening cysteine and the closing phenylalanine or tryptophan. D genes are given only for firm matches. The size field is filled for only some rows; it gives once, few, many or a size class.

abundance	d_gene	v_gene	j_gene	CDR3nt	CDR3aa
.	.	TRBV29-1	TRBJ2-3	TGCAGCGTTCTTCCGGGCACAGATACGCAGTATTTT	CSVLPGTDTQYF
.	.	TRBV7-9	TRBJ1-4	TGTGCCAGCAGCTTAGGGACAGCTGAAAAACTGTTTTTT	CASSLGTAEKLFF
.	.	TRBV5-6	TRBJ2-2	TGTGCCAGCAGCTTGGGGTCGGGTGCGGCCGGGGAGCTGTTTTTT	CASSLGSGAAGELFF
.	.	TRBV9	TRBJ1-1	TGTGCCAGCAGCGCGCAACAGGGTGGCACTGAAGCTTTCTTT	CASSAQQGGTEAFF
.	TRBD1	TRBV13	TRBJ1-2	TGTGCCAGCAGTCGGGACAGGGGTTATGGCTACACCTTC	CASSRDRGYGYTF
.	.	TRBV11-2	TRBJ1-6	TGTGCCAGCAGCTTAGATTCGTGGGGCGGCAATTCACCCCTCCACTTT	CASSLDSWGGNSPLHF
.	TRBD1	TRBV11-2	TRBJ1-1	TGTGCCAGCAGCTCCGGGACAGGGGGAAACACTGAAGCTTTCTTT	CASSSGTGGNTEAFF
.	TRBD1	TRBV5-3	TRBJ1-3	TGTGCCAGAAGCTTGGATCCCGCAGGGGGGAAGAACACCATATATTTT	CARSLDPAGGKNTIYF
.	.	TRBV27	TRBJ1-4	TGTGCCAGCAGTTTATCGTGGACTGACTCAACTAATGAAAAACTGTTTTTT	CASSLSWTDSTNEKLFF
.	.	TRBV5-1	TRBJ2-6	TGCGCCAGCAGCTTGGACCCCTGGGGAGGGGGCTCTGGGGCCAACGTCCTGACTTTC	CASSLDPWGGGSGANVLTF
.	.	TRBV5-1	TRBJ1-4	TGCGCCAGCAGCAGGGCGGGGGAAGGTAATGAAAAACTGTTTTTT	CASSRAGEGNEKLFF
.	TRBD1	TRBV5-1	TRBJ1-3	TGCGCCAGTTCGAAGACAGGGGAAAGTGGAAACACCATATATTTT	CASSKTGESGNTIYF
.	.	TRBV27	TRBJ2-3	TGTGCCAGCAGTTCAGCGGGTCCGAGCACAGATACGCAGTATTTT	CASSSAGPSTDTQYF
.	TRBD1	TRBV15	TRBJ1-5	TGTGCCACCCGGACAGGGACGTGGAATCAGCCCCAGCATTTT	CATRTGTWNQPQHF
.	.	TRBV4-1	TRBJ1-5	TGCGCCAGCAGCCAACCTCCAGGGCCCCCTCAGCCCCAGCATTTT	CASSQPPGPPQPQHF
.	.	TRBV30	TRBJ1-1	TGTGCCTGGAGTGTAGCCGGGAACACTGAAGCTTTCTTT	CAWSVAGNTEAFF
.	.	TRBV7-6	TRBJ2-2	TGTGCCAGCAGCTTAGGTCAGACGAACACCGGGGAGCTGTTTTTT	CASSLGQTNTGELFF
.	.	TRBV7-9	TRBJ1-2	TGTGCCAGCAGCAGGGCCGTTAACTATGGCTACACCTTC	CASSRAVNYGYTF
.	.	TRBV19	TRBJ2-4	TGTGCCAGTAGTTTCCTCGTAGCCGGTACGGCAGCCAAAAACATTCAGTACTTC	CASSFLVAGTAAKNIQYF
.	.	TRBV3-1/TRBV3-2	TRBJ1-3	TGTGCCAGCAGCCAAGTCCTGGGGAGAACCATATATTTT	CASSQVLGRTIYF
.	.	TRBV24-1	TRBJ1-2	TGTGCCACCAGTGACCGGACAACCCATGGCTACACCTTC	CATSDRTTHGYTF
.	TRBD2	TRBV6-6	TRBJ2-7	TGTGCCAGCAGTTCTCTAGCGGGTTCTCTGGGGTACGAGCAGTACTTC	CASSSLAGSLGYEQYF
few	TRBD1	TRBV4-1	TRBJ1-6	TGCGCCAGCAGCTACGGACAGGGCCTACTGTCACCCCTCCACTTT	CASSYGQGLLSPLHF
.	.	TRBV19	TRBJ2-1	TGTGCCAGTAGTATAGATGGCCAGGGGTACAATGAGCAGTTCTTC	CASSIDGQGYNEQFF
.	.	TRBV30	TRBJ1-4	TGTGCCTGGAGTGTAACCAGCGATAAACTGTTTTTT	CAWSVTSDKLFF
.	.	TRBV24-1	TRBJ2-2	TGTGCCACCCTAGGTAACACCGGGGAGCTGTTTTTT	CATLGNTGELFF
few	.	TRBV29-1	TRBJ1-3	TGCAGCGTTCAAAGGGGTTCTAGCTCTGGAAACACCATATATTTT	CSVQRGSSSGNTIYF
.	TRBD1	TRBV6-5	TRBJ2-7	TGTGCCAGCAGTTACAAAGACAGGGCCACCTCCTACGAGCAGTACTTC	CASSYKDRATSYEQYF